This T cell receptor (beta chain) was captured by sequencing in a study of blood T cell repertoires in COVID-19. About the study: The study drew acute and convalescent COVID-19 samples from the United States, Italy and Spain. PBMCs, B-cell-depleted T cells, or T cells provided the cDNA or gDNA that made up the material.

Original methodology: Using reference gene primer amplification, nucleated cell counts were estimated. The data were produced by immunoSEQ multiplex PCR, yet TCRdb's version contains in-frame clones alone and is incomplete. That table gives V, J and clone size, and the DNA gave D and trimming. The sample shows approximately 260,000 clones, just under 85% of them seen only once. The J segment lost 10 bases and the V segment lost 1 base, leaving 9 bases of the junction unmatched. Germline loops: CDR1 SGHTA, CDR2 FQGNSA. The CDR3 sequence is 15 residues long. The source material was peripheral blood. This receptor was obtained from a woman of 80 years or more with acute or convalescent COVID-19. This chain connects TRBV7-2 to TRBJ2-1; 8 bases align to TRBD2. CDR3: CASSLGAGAPGEQFF. The CDR3, as DNA: TGTGCCAGCAGCTTAGGAGCGGGGGCCCCGGGGGAGCAGTTCTTC.